Following are 28 T cell receptor beta chains from one sample sequenced in a study of a mutant IDH1 vaccine in newly diagnosed glioma. TCRdb's table, derived via immunoSEQ multiplex PCR, lists solely in-frame clones and lacks some. The profile shows approximately 82,000 clones, more than 80% of them singletons. Time point in this sample: week 23, last vaccination. Vaccinated patients received 300 ug of mutant IDH1 20-mer peptide per dose, with topical imiquimod. These TCRs' antigens remain unknown. The source was PBMCs, collected from a glioma patient whose treatment included an IDH1 peptide vaccine. The receptors here all came from a woman in her forties or fifties with glioma.

V usage is TRBV19 and J usage is TRBJ1-2; the D gene is possibly TRBD1 (6 bases). The V and J ends lost 7 bases and 4 bases respectively, with 19 bases between them. This CDR3 has 15 residues. CDR1 is LNHDA, CDR2 SQIVND, per germline (reference sequence). The CDR3 region is CASTGTGSWSYGYTF. CDR3 DNA sequence: TGTGCCAGTACCGGAACAGGGAGCTGGAGCTATGGCTACACCTTC.

The rearrangement links TRBV28 to TRBJ2-1; 14 bases are a match to TRBD2. Germline CDR1 is MDHEN and CDR2 is SYDVKM. The length of the CDR3 is 16 residues. The V gene end was trimmed by 6 bases and the J gene end by 6 bases; junction bases not matched to a gene: 7. The CDR3 DNA reads as TGTGCCAGCAGCCCTGCGGGACTAGCGGGAGCCAATGAGCAGTTCTTC. Its translation is CASSPAGLAGANEQFF.

The chain has TRBV4-1 and TRBJ2-7, with 9 bases that match TRBD1. The CDR3 extends over 16 amino acids. Germline V gene data show CDR1 as MGHRA and CDR2 as YSYEKL. With 4 bases clipped from V and 5 bases from J, the junction kept 12 bases outside the gene matches. The CDR3 DNA is TGCGCCAGCAGCCTTAAGGGGGGGACAGGGAGGGACGAGCAGTACTTC. Its protein product is CASSLKGGTGRDEQYF.

The rearrangement uses TRBV7-9 and TRBJ1-2; 9 bases fit TRBD1. Looked up from germline, CDR1 is SEHNR and CDR2 is FQNEAQ (reference sequence). V shed 1 base, J shed 10 bases, and the junction held 1 base outside the gene matches. The CDR3 is 12 amino acids. For the CDR3, the DNA is TGTGCCAGCAGCTTAGAACAGGGGGCCTACACCTTC. This encodes CASSLEQGAYTF.

The rearrangement links TRBV21-1 to TRBJ1-4; the listed D gene, TRBD1, was not tested against the DNA. TRBV21-1 is classified as a pseudogene. The CDR3 totals 16 residues. The CDR3 loop reads CASSKVGEDRGEKLFF. The CDR3 DNA sequence: TGTGCCAGCAGCAAAGTAGGAGAGGACAGGGGTGAAAAACTGTTTTTT.

There are a few counts of this clone. The chain employs TRBV28 and TRBJ1-1; a possible D gene is TRBD1 (5 bases). The germline V gene has CDR1 MDHEN and CDR2 SYDVKM. This CDR3 has 13 residues. The ends were cut back, 6 bases at V and 0 bases at J, with 8 bases in the middle. Written as DNA, the CDR3 is TGTGCCAGCAGGGGACCCATGAACACTGAAGCTTTCTTT. Encoded protein: CASRGPMNTEAFF.

In its sample, this clone was seen once. The chain combines TRBV14 with TRBJ2-1, with TRBD1 identical over 12 bases. The CDR3 extends over 18 amino acids. V gave up 4 bases and J gave up 7 bases; unmatched junction bases: 14. CDR1 and CDR2 from the germline V gene are SGHDN and FVKESK. The CDR3 bases are TGTGCCAGCAGCCCGTACCAGGGACGGGACAGGGGGCTGAATGAGCAGTTCTTC. Translation: CASSPYQGRDRGLNEQFF.

The CDR3 reads CSVSLFEKLFF. CDR3 nucleotide sequence: TGCAGCGTTTCCCTTTTTGAAAAACTGTTTTTT. This chain links TRBV29-1 with TRBJ1-4; D is uncertain. The CDR3 consists of 11 residues. V was shortened by 5 bases and J by 7 bases, with 8 bases between the two germline ends. Germline V gene sequence: CDR1 SQVTM, CDR2 ANQGSEA.

The rearrangement uses TRBV6-5 and TRBJ1-1; no firm D call. This CDR3 spans 14 amino acids. Looked up from germline, CDR1 is MNHEY and CDR2 is SVGAGI. Trimming left V 5 bases short and J 0 bases short, with 10 bases between. This chain's CDR3 is CASSEAEMNTEAFF. CDR3 nucleotides: TGTGCCAGCAGTGAGGCTGAAATGAACACTGAAGCTTTCTTT.

A few counts support this clone. The rearrangement links TRBV5-1 to TRBJ1-1; 9 nucleotides align to TRBD1. Unmatched junction bases numbered 9, after V lost 4 bases and J lost 5 bases. Germline assignment: CDR1 SGHRS and CDR2 YFSETQ. CDR3 length: 15 amino acids. The CDR3 region is CASSRDRVSGTEAFF. CDR3 nucleotides: TGCGCCAGCAGCCGGGACAGGGTGAGTGGGACTGAAGCTTTCTTT. Looking up the rest from reference TRBV5-1 and TRBJ1-1 gives the full variable domain: KAGVTQTPRYLIKTRGQQVTLSCSPISGHRSVSWYQQTPGQGLQFLFEYFSETQRNKGNFPGRFSGRQFSNSRSEMNVSTLELGDSALYLCASSRDRVSGTEAFFGQGTRLTVV.

This clone is labeled as medium-sized (0.01 to 0.1%). The chain is built from TRBV28 and TRBJ1-4, with D possibly being TRBD1 (5 bases). CDR1 and CDR2 from the germline V gene are MDHEN and SYDVKM. CDR3 length: 15 amino acids. Trimming took 5 bases from V and 8 from J, leaving 18 bases between them. In DNA, the CDR3 is TGTGCCAGCAGTCCTCCCCGCCAGGGAAGCGAAAAACTGTTTTTT. It codes for CASSPPRQGSEKLFF.

The rearrangement uses TRBV19 and TRBJ1-3; 7 positions match TRBD1. The CDR3 length is 16 residues. V lost 6 bases and J lost 0; bases outside the gene matches: 8. CDR1 is LNHDA, CDR2 SQIVND, per germline (reference sequence). This CDR3 is CASSKDRVVSGNTIYF. Here the CDR3 DNA reads TGTGCCAGTAGCAAAGACAGGGTGGTCTCTGGAAACACCATATATTTT.

The chain links TRBV28 to TRBJ1-4, with D possibly TRBD1 on 5 matching bases. V lost 3 bases to trimming and J lost 2 bases, with 13 bases between them. CDR1 MDHEN and CDR2 SYDVKM come from the germline V gene. This CDR3 is built from 16 residues. The CDR3 coding sequence is TGTGCCAGCAGTTTGGGGCAGGCGACTACTAATGAAAAACTGTTTTTT. It yields the protein CASSLGQATTNEKLFF.

The DNA for the CDR3 is TGTGCCAGCTCACCAAGTCAGGCTAGCGTCTACGAGCAGTACTTC. Translation: CASSPSQASVYEQYF. This chain links TRBV18 with TRBJ2-7, with D tentatively TRBD2 (6 bases). V lost 2 bases, J lost 3 bases, and 14 bases lay in between. Germline CDR1 reads KGHSH; CDR2 reads LQKENI. The CDR3 totals 15 residues.

The chain combines TRBV28 with TRBJ1-1; D remains unclear. V lost 6 bases to trimming and J lost 6 bases, with 8 bases between them. Germline CDR1 MDHEN, CDR2 SYDVKM. This CDR3 region has 11 residues. The CDR3 is CASRVRAEAFF. Here the CDR3 DNA reads TGTGCCAGCAGGGTAAGGGCTGAAGCTTTCTTT.

The chain couples TRBV7-3 to TRBJ2-2; 7 bases align to TRBD1. Germline values: CDR1 SGHTA, CDR2 FQGTGA. CDR3 length: 15 amino acids. V lost 5 bases and J lost 0; bases outside the gene matches: 3. DNA of the CDR3: TGTGCCAGCAGCCCGGGGACAGCGAACACCGGGGAGCTGTTTTTT. Its protein is CASSPGTANTGELFF.

The chain combines TRBV11-2 with TRBJ1-5; D remains unclear. The V gene lost 0 bases and the J gene lost 4 bases, with 4 bases spanning the gap. This CDR3 has 13 residues. CDR1 and CDR2 from the germline V gene are SGHAT and FQNNGV. CDR3 bases: TGTGCCAGCAGCTTAGAAACGAATCAGCCCCAGCATTTT. Its protein product is CASSLETNQPQHF.

The chain combines TRBV9 with TRBJ1-6, with D uncertain. In germline, CDR1 is SGDLS, CDR2 YYNGEE. CDR3 length: 16 amino acids. V was shortened by 4 bases and J by 2 bases, with 13 bases between the two germline ends. Written as DNA, the CDR3 is TGTGCCAGCAGCCCCCGCGCCGAGGCCTATAATTCACCCCTCCACTTT. Amino acids: CASSPRAEAYNSPLHF.

CDR3 residues: CASSPGGGANTGELFF. The CDR3 coding sequence is TGTGCCAGCTCACCCGGCGGAGGCGCGAACACCGGGGAGCTGTTTTTT. The chain has TRBV18 and TRBJ2-2, with D tentatively TRBD2 (5 bases). Between the trimmed V and J ends, which lost 3 bases and 0 bases, there was a span of 11 bases. CDR3 length: 16 residues. CDR1 KGHSH and CDR2 LQKENI come from the germline V gene.

V gene TRBV5-1 combines with J gene TRBJ2-7; D may be TRBD1 or TRBD2 (5 bases each). CDR1 is SGHRS, CDR2 YFSETQ, per germline. Trimming stripped 8 bases from V and 6 bases from J, with 24 bases between. The CDR3 length is 15 residues. CDR3 sequence reads: CASKVLPGRDGEQYF. DNA for the CDR3: TGCGCCAGTAAAGTACTGCCGGGACGGGACGGCGAGCAGTACTTC.

CDR3 in DNA: TGTGCCAGCAGTGAAGGTGGACAGGGGTACGAAAAACTGTTTTTT. Translation: CASSEGGQGYEKLFF. The rearrangement uses TRBV6-1 and TRBJ1-4; the match to TRBD1 covers 9 bases. The germline V gene encodes CDR1 MNHNS and CDR2 SASEGT. Losses at the gene ends were 1 base for V and 8 bases for J; bases not matched to a gene: 5. The CDR3 has 15 residues.

V and J are TRBV5-6 and TRBJ1-4; no clear D gene. In germline, CDR1 is SGHDT, CDR2 YYEEEE. CDR3 length: 15 amino acids. Trimming removed 0 bases from V and 5 bases from J, with 11 bases in between. Here the CDR3 DNA reads TGTGCCAGCAGCTTGGGGGCAAGGATGAATGAAAAACTGTTTTTT. This gives the protein CASSLGARMNEKLFF.

The V and J genes are TRBV19 and TRBJ2-1; TRBD1 aligns across 8 bases. V lost 5 bases and J lost 5; bases outside the gene matches: 8. From germline, CDR1 is LNHDA and CDR2 SQIVND (reference sequence). There are 15 residues in the CDR3. The CDR3 DNA sequence: TGTGCCAGTAGTCCTGGACAGGGAGGAAACAATGAGCAGTTCTTC. It codes for CASSPGQGGNNEQFF.

This chain joins TRBV5-1 and TRBJ2-5; the D is unclear. V lost 3 bases and J lost 4, with 10 bases in between. The CDR3 covers 13 residues. Germline V lookup: CDR1 SGHRS, CDR2 YFSETQ. CDR3 amino acids: CASSSAVVETQYF. CDR3 DNA: TGCGCCAGCAGCTCGGCCGTCGTAGAGACCCAGTACTTC.

J is TRBJ2-1 and V is TRBV7-3, with 9 bases matching TRBD1. This CDR3 is built from 15 residues. J lost 3 bases, V lost 5 bases, and 5 bases had no gene match. The germline CDR1 and CDR2 sequences are SGHTA and FQGTGA. CDR3 nucleotides: TGTGCCAGCAGCCTACAGGGGGCAGGCTACAATGAGCAGTTCTTC. It specifies CASSLQGAGYNEQFF.

The CDR3: CASTKTGENTEAFF. The CDR3 coding sequence is TGTGCCAGCACCAAGACAGGGGAAAACACTGAAGCTTTCTTT. The chain is built from TRBV28 and TRBJ1-1, with 8 positions matching TRBD1. Trimming cost V 7 bases and J 2 bases; bases outside gene matches: 6. The CDR3 loop spans 14 amino acids. Germline V gene lookup returns CDR1 MDHEN and CDR2 SYDVKM.

V usage is TRBV2 and J usage is TRBJ1-2; 9 positions agree with TRBD1. V dropped 3 bases and J dropped 3; count of bases not matched to a gene: 5. Per germline, CDR1 SNHLY and CDR2 FYNNEI. This CDR3 is 15 amino acids long. CDR3 amino acids: CASSEGTGLDYGYTF. In DNA form, the CDR3 reads TGTGCCAGCAGTGAGGGGACAGGGCTTGACTATGGCTACACCTTC.

The chain links TRBV7-9 to TRBJ1-5; 7 nucleotides align to TRBD1. Looked up from germline, CDR1 is SEHNR and CDR2 is FQNEAQ (reference sequence). Germline trimming cut 10 bases from V and 3 bases from J; bases unmatched to any gene: 9. The CDR3 is 14 amino acids. CDR3: CATDRDSFNQPQHF. CDR3 DNA sequence: TGTGCCACCGACCGGGACAGTTTCAATCAGCCCCAGCATTTT.